This T cell receptor (beta chain) was captured in a study of cytomegalovirus exposure and HLA in healthy donors. Germline CDR1 reads SGDLS; CDR2 reads YYNGEE. There are 16 residues in the CDR3. Trimming took 3 bases from V and 0 from J; bases not matched to a gene: 5. As concerns this clone: Its specificity is unknown.

60 Vbeta and 13 Jbeta primers were used in PCR. Some clones are missing from TCRdb's copy, which holds only in-frame ones; the method was immunoSEQ multiplex PCR. The sample yields some 160,000 clones, nearly 85% seen once. Overall study results and limits: Relative to the approximately 680-donor mean, N-insertions were reportedly fewer in an Asian-associated ancestry cluster in a later analysis. Further analysis, carried out later, found HLA-associated TCR beta chains more clonally expanded than equally common other chains. It emerged from a later analysis that several of the most significant clusters appeared to be linked to common viral pathogens. TRBV6-2, TRBV6-3 and some other V segments were unresolvable in 87-base-pair reads.

The clonotype comes from a male donor in good health and CMV-seronegative. The rearrangement uses TRBV9 and TRBJ2-3; 9 bases agree with TRBD2. Sample: PBMCs. The CDR3 protein is CASSELAGESTDTQYF. Here the CDR3 DNA reads TGTGCCAGCAGCGAACTAGCGGGTGAAAGCACAGATACGCAGTATTTT.